These 14 T cell receptor beta chains were sequenced from one sample in a study of shared clonotypes between healthy human individuals. This table comes from immunoSEQ multiplex PCR, and its TCRdb copy is limited to in-frame clones, with some not included. The sample lists some 650,000 clones; around 97% were seen once. Sequenced input: naive CD4+ T cells sorted from blood. Noted subset: CD45RA+ positively selected. Every receptor here comes from a woman in her twenties or thirties in good health.

Concerning this clone itself: The sample holds other DNA sequences that translate to the same CDR3. V gene TRBV18 combines with J gene TRBJ2-7; D is undetermined. CDR3 length: 13 residues. Looked up from germline, CDR1 is KGHSH and CDR2 is LQKENI. V shed 4 bases and J shed 4 bases, with 11 bases lying between them. The CDR3 protein is CASSLSGSYEQYF. CDR3 sequence (DNA): TGTGCCAGCTCACTTTCCGGTTCTTACGAGCAGTACTTC. The variable domain in full, completed from reference TRBV18 and TRBJ2-7, reads NAGVMQNPRHLVRRRGQEARLRCSPMKGHSHVYWYRQLPEEGLKFMVYLQKENIIDESGMPKERFSAEFPKEGPSILRIQQVVRGDSAAYFCASSLSGSYEQYFGPGTRLTVT.

The V and J genes are TRBV7-9 and TRBJ2-2; 10 nucleotides line up with TRBD1. The CDR3 covers 15 residues. The germline V gene has CDR1 SEHNR and CDR2 FQNEAQ (reference sequence). The trim removed 5 bases at V and 7 bases at J, leaving 7 bases unmatched. The CDR3 DNA is TGTGCCAGCAGCACCGGGACAGGGGTCTTCGGGGAGCTGTTTTTT. Protein: CASSTGTGVFGELFF.

The J gene is TRBJ1-6, the V gene TRBV9; TRBD1 agrees at 7 bases. Per the germline V gene, CDR1 is SGDLS and CDR2 is YYNGEE. The CDR3 covers 17 residues. V gave up 3 bases and J gave up 5 bases; unmatched junction bases: 11. CDR3 loop: CASSARDSLLHNSPLHF. The CDR3 DNA sequence: TGTGCCAGCAGCGCTCGGGACAGCTTACTTCATAATTCACCCCTCCACTTT.

The CDR3 nucleotides are TGTGCCAGCAGCTTGGCAGGGGGCGCGGCTAATGAAAAACTGTTTTTT. Encoded protein: CASSLAGGAANEKLFF. This chain uses TRBV5-6 with TRBJ1-4, with 8 bases that match TRBD1. The CDR3 runs 16 residues. Trimming cost V 0 bases and J 3 bases; bases outside gene matches: 4. Germline V gives CDR1 SGHDT, CDR2 YYEEEE. Complete variable domain (other parts from reference TRBV5-6 and TRBJ1-4): DAGVTQSPTHLIKTRGQQVTLRCSPKSGHDTVSWYQQALGQGPQFIFQYYEEEERQRGNFPDRFSGHQFPNYSSELNVNALLLGDSALYLCASSLAGGAANEKLFFGSGTQLSVL.

This chain connects TRBV30 to TRBJ1-1; 7 bases map to TRBD1. This CDR3 comprises 14 residues. Germline V CDR1 and CDR2: GTSNPN, SVGIG (reference sequence). V trimming: 3 bases; J trimming: 4 bases; junction bases outside the gene matches: 8. The CDR3 DNA is TGTGCCTGGAGAAAGGGGGCCTGGGGCACTGAAGCTTTCTTT. Residues: CAWRKGAWGTEAFF.

With regard to this clone: Additional DNA sequences in this sample encode the identical CDR3. The gene calls are TRBV7-9 and TRBJ2-1; no clear D. The CDR3 sequence is 12 residues long. The germline gives CDR1 SEHNR, CDR2 FQNEAQ (reference sequence). The V end was cut by 3 bases, the J end by 5 bases, with 5 bases between. The CDR3, as DNA: TGTGCCAGCAGCTTCGCCGACAATGAGCAGTTCTTC. It is translated as CASSFADNEQFF.

The chain employs TRBV7-2 and TRBJ1-5; D is possibly TRBD1 (6 bases). V dropped 5 bases and J dropped 7 bases, with 12 bases sitting between them. Germline lookup yields CDR1 SGHTA and CDR2 FQGNSA. The CDR3 consists of 13 residues. CDR3 in DNA: TGTGCCAGCAGCACCCGGGGGGGCCAGCCCCAGCATTTT. This codes for CASSTRGGQPQHF.

The J gene is TRBJ2-3, the V gene TRBV2; 10 nucleotides align to TRBD2. J lost 3 bases, V lost 10 bases, and 7 bases had no gene match. The CDR3 is made up of 14 amino acids. Germline V lookup: CDR1 SNHLY, CDR2 FYNNEI. CDR3 DNA: TGTGCCACCCAAGCGGGAGGGCGAACAGATACGCAGTATTTT. Protein product: CATQAGGRTDTQYF. The full variable domain, completed using reference TRBV2 and TRBJ2-3, is EPEVTQTPSHQVTQMGQEVILRCVPISNHLYFYWYRQILGQKVEFLVSFYNNEISEKSEIFDDQFSVERPDGSNFTLKIRSTKLEDSAMYFCATQAGGRTDTQYFGPGTRLTVL.

For the CDR3, the DNA is TGCGCCAGCAGGGACAGCGATAATGAAAAACTGTTTTTT. Residues: CASRDSDNEKLFF. The gene calls are TRBV5-1 and TRBJ1-4, with a tentative D call TRBD1 (6 bases). The germline V gene encodes CDR1 SGHRS and CDR2 YFSETQ. There are 13 residues in the CDR3. V lost 5 bases and J lost 4, with 9 bases in between.

The J gene is TRBJ2-7, the V gene TRBV11-3; D may correspond to TRBD1 or TRBD2 (5 bases each). Germline values: CDR1 SGHNT, CDR2 YENEEA. V lost 5 bases, J lost 0 bases, and 11 bases lay in between. This CDR3 region has 14 residues. The CDR3, as DNA: TGTGCCAGCAGCCCCGGGACGCCCTCCTACGAGCAGTACTTC. Its translation: CASSPGTPSYEQYF.

J is TRBJ2-7 and V is TRBV7-8; 11 positions match TRBD2. The germline CDR1 and CDR2 sequences are SGHVS and FQNEAQ. The CDR3 extends over 17 amino acids. The V segment lost 0 bases and the J segment 3 bases; nucleotides outside the gene matches: 7. The CDR3, as DNA: TGTGCCAGCAGCTTAGCTGGTAGCGGGAGGGCTTACTACGAGCAGTACTTC. It specifies CASSLAGSGRAYYEQYF.

On this clone itself: The sample contains more than one DNA sequence encoding this CDR3. The gene calls are TRBV7-3 and TRBJ2-1; maybe TRBD2 (5 bases). Germline CDR1 reads SGHTA; CDR2 reads FQGTGA. CDR3 length: 13 amino acids. V was clipped by 0 bases and J by 5 bases, with 5 bases between them. The DNA of the CDR3 is TGTGCCAGCAGCTTAACGAGGGACAATGAGCAGTTCTTC. Encoded protein: CASSLTRDNEQFF.

V is TRBV6-6 and J is TRBJ1-5, with D tentatively TRBD1 (6 bases). V was shortened by 8 bases and J by 2 bases, with 7 bases between the two germline ends. The germline CDR1 and CDR2 sequences are MNHNY and SVGAGI (reference sequence). The CDR3 has 12 residues. The CDR3 spells CASAGGNQPQHF. The CDR3 DNA reads as TGTGCCAGCGCAGGGGGCAATCAGCCCCAGCATTTT.

V and J are TRBV29-1 and TRBJ1-1; 7 bases agree with TRBD1. The trim removed 4 bases at V and 5 bases at J, leaving 10 bases unmatched. CDR3 length equals 14 residues. Germline V gives CDR1 SQVTM, CDR2 ANQGSEA. Written as DNA, the CDR3 is TGCAGCGTTGCCAACAGGGGAAGGTTGACTGAAGCTTTCTTT. It translates to CSVANRGRLTEAFF. Variable domain in full (rest from reference TRBV29-1 and TRBJ1-1): SAVISQKPSRDICQRGTSLTIQCQVDSQVTMMFWYRQQPGQSLTLIATANQGSEATYESGFVIDKFPISRPNLTFSTLTVSNMSPEDSSIYLCSVANRGRLTEAFFGQGTRLTVV.